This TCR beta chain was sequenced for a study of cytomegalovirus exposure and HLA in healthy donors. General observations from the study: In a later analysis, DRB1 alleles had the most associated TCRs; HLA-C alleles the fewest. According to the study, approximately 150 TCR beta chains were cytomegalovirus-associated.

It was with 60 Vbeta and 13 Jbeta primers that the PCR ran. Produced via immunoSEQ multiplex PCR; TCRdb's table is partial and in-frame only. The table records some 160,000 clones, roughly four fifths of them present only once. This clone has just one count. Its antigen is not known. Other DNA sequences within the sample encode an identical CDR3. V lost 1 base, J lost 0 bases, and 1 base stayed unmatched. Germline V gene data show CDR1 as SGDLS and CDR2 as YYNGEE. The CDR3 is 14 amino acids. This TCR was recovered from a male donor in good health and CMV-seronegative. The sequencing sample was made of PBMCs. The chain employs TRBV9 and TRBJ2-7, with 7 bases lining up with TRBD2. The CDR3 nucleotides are TGTGCCAGCAGCGTACTAGCGGACTCCTACGAGCAGTACTTC. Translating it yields CASSVLADSYEQYF.